This TCR beta chain was sequenced for a study of blood T cells in healthy people across ages. A second PCR, run for roughly 7 to 11 cycles, used a sample-barcoded 5' primer plus a J-beta primer mix. Every cDNA was tagged by a template-switch adaptor with 12 random nucleotides. TCRdb reprocessed the 5' RACE reads via MiXCR and lists one record per CDR3 protein. The data contain around 800,000 distinct CDR3 sequences, about 42% of them seen just once; the ten biggest clones take up about a fifth. CDR3 length: 13 residues. Germline V CDR1 and CDR2: MGHDK, SYGVNS. A note on this clonotype: Its antigen is unknown. One junction end disagrees with the germline gene, perhaps due to a read error.

The sample, roughly 9.1 milliliters of peripheral blood, was drawn from each donor. Study-wide results and caveats: Relative to aged donors, long-lived donors carried more naive CD4+ cells and displayed higher diversity. Strong correlation linked observed beta diversity and percent naive T cells.

The TCR comes from a man in his fifties or sixties in good health. Sequencing input: blood. V and J are TRBV25-1 and TRBJ1-1; perhaps TRBD1 as D (6 bases). CDR3 protein: CASSRGSNTVAFF. CDR3 bases: TGTGCCAGCAGCAGGGGTTCGAACACTGTAGCTTTCTTT.